The 10 T cell receptor beta chains below all came from one sample that was sequenced in a study of T cell repertoires in cytomegalovirus infection. No antigen is known for these receptors. In TCRdb, the reads were re-called with MiXCR into one record per CDR3 protein. The sample shows 71,000 or so distinct CDR3 sequences, about 20% of them seen only once. This material consisted of CD8+ T cells from cultured PBMCs, taken from culture after CMV antigen stimulation. The receptors originated from a human donor in good health (CMV status not recorded). Some clones in this sample may be carry-over from other donors' samples.

This clonotype was seen more than once but under ten times. The rearrangement links TRBV29-1 to TRBJ1-4, with 7 positions matching TRBD1. V was pared by 5 bases and J by 5 bases, with 8 bases of the junction left unmatched. Germline values: CDR1 SQVTM, CDR2 ANQGSEA. CDR3 length: 14 residues. The CDR3 DNA reads as TGCAGCGTTTATACAGGGGCCATCAATGAAAAACTGTTTTTT. This encodes CSVYTGAINEKLFF.

This clonotype has just a few counts. The V gene is TRBV25-1, the J gene TRBJ1-2, with unresolved D. Trimming cost V 4 bases and J 4 bases, with 7 bases left between them. This CDR3 spans 12 amino acids. Germline CDR1 MGHDK, CDR2 SYGVNS. This CDR3 is CASSGRSYGYTF. The CDR3 coding sequence is TGTGCCAGCAGTGGTCGAAGCTATGGCTACACCTTC.

The sample holds a few counts of this clonotype. The chain has TRBV12-3 or TRBV12-4 and TRBJ2-1; the D gene is possibly TRBD2 (6 bases). The CDR3 runs to 15 residues. V lost 3 bases and J 1 base, leaving 10 bases between the germline ends. CDR3 sequence (DNA): TGTGCCAGCAGTTTTTTTGCGGGGTCCTACAATGAGCAGTTCTTC. This gives the protein CASSFFAGSYNEQFF.

The V call is TRBV7-6, the J call TRBJ2-3, with 8 bases lining up with TRBD1. The CDR3 has 14 residues. In germline, CDR1 is SGHVS, CDR2 FNYEAQ. The V gene end was trimmed by 4 bases and the J gene end by 5 bases; junction bases not matched to a gene: 5. This CDR3 reads CASSSTGGRDTQYF. In DNA form, the CDR3 reads TGTGCCAGCAGCTCTACAGGGGGTCGAGATACGCAGTATTTT.

The rearrangement joins TRBV27 to TRBJ1-1, with 9 bases aligning to TRBD1. The CDR3 is 15 amino acids. The germline CDR1 and CDR2 sequences are MNHEY and SMNVEV (reference sequence). The J segment lost 4 bases and the V segment lost 4 bases, leaving 7 bases of the junction unmatched. The chain's CDR3 is CASSYTGGGSTEAFF. CDR3 DNA sequence: TGTGCCAGCAGTTATACAGGGGGCGGGTCCACTGAAGCTTTCTTT.

The table lists this clonotype with many counts. V is TRBV7-8 and J is TRBJ1-5; tentative D call: TRBD1 (5 bases). The length of the CDR3 is 15 residues. Germline V lookup: CDR1 SGHVS, CDR2 FQNEAQ. Trimming removed 4 bases from V and 3 bases from J, with 13 bases in between. CDR3: CASSWIGTINQPQHF. For the CDR3, the DNA is TGTGCCAGCAGCTGGATCGGGACGATCAATCAGCCCCAGCATTTT.

The V and J genes are TRBV12-3 or TRBV12-4 and TRBJ1-6, with D hard to call. Between the trimmed V and J ends, which lost 6 bases and 9 bases, there was a span of 15 bases. There are 14 residues in the CDR3. The CDR3, as DNA: TGTGCCAGCAGCCTCGGCATATCTCGTTCACCCCTCCACTTT. Protein: CASSLGISRSPLHF.

V usage is TRBV7-6 and J usage is TRBJ2-7, with D tentatively TRBD1 (6 bases). The CDR3 is made up of 14 amino acids. Germline loops: CDR1 SGHVS, CDR2 FNYEAQ. Trimming removed 5 bases at V and 4 bases at J, with 15 bases between. The CDR3 nucleotides are TGTGCCAGCAGCCTACTCAGGGGTGCATACGAGCAGTACTTC. Protein product: CASSLLRGAYEQYF. Combining the CDR3 with reference TRBV7-6 and TRBJ2-7 gives the whole variable domain GAGVSQSPRYKVTKRGQDVALRCDPISGHVSLYWYRQALGQGPEFLTYFNYEAQQDKSGLPNDRFSAERPEGSISTLTIQRTEQRDSAMYRCASSLLRGAYEQYFGPGTRLTVT.

This clonotype was observed once. J is TRBJ2-7 and V is TRBV6-5; D tentatively fits TRBD1 or TRBD2 (6 bases each). Germline V gene data show CDR1 as MNHEY and CDR2 as SVGAGI. The CDR3 length is 15 residues. V gave up 4 bases and J gave up 0 bases, with 13 bases separating them. The DNA for the CDR3 is TGTGCCAGCAGTTTAAAGGGGGGATCCTCCTACGAGCAGTACTTC. Translating it yields CASSLKGGSSYEQYF.

The genes are TRBV27 and TRBJ2-1; D is possibly TRBD1 or TRBD2 (5 bases each). The germline V gene encodes CDR1 MNHEY and CDR2 SMNVEV (reference sequence). This CDR3 is 18 amino acids long. V was pared by 5 bases and J by 6 bases, with 26 bases between. For the CDR3, the DNA is TGTGCCAGCAGTCCCCATGTAGGGGACGTGGGGTGGGGCAATGAGCAGTTCTTC. Encoded protein: CASSPHVGDVGWGNEQFF.